This T cell receptor (beta chain) stems from a study of blood T cell repertoires in COVID-19. CDR3 size: 14 residues. V shed 2 bases and J 7 bases; nucleotides not matched to a gene: 7. Germline V CDR1 and CDR2: SGHTA, FQGTGA. Method: immunoSEQ multiplex PCR; TCRdb's copy keeps in-frame clones and lacks some. The sample yields 200,000 to 250,000 clones, less than 85% seen once. The source material was peripheral blood. The sequence came from a woman aged 70 to 79 with acute or convalescent COVID-19. The rearrangement uses TRBV7-3 and TRBJ2-7, with 8 bases matching TRBD1. CDR3 sequence (DNA): TGTGCCAGCAGCTTAGGGACAGGAACTGGGGAGCAGTACTTC. It is translated as CASSLGTGTGEQYF. Full variable domain (remainder filled in from reference TRBV7-3 and TRBJ2-7): GAGVSQTPSNKVTEKGKYVELRCDPISGHTALYWYRQSLGQGPEFLIYFQGTGAADDSGLPNDRFFAVRPEGSVSTLKIQRTERGDSAVYLCASSLGTGTGEQYFGPGTRLTVT.